The 32 T cell receptor beta chains below come from one sample, sequenced in a study of T cell repertoires in cytomegalovirus infection. TCRdb itself ran the reads through MiXCR, one entry per CDR3 protein. The data contain 350,000 to 500,000 distinct CDR3 sequences, 30% to 40% of them singletons. Sequenced input: PBMCs. These receptors were collected from a human donor in good health (CMV status not recorded). Some clones in this sample may be carry-over from other donors' samples.

This chain links TRBV5-6 with TRBJ1-1, with D maybe TRBD1 (5 bases). V lost 0 bases, J lost 4 bases, and 13 bases lay in between. Germline values: CDR1 SGHDT, CDR2 YYEEEE. CDR3 length equals 15 residues. CDR3 protein: CASSLVQGGGTEAFF. In nucleotides, the CDR3 is TGTGCCAGCAGCTTGGTGCAGGGCGGGGGCACTGAAGCTTTCTTT.

The CDR3 DNA sequence: TGTGCCAGCAGGCACCGGGATACAGACACCGGGGAGCTGTTTTTT. Residues: CASRHRDTDTGELFF. V usage is TRBV7-2 and J usage is TRBJ2-2, with a tentative D call TRBD2 (5 bases). Trimming pared 6 bases from V and 3 bases from J, leaving 14 bases between. CDR1 is SGHTA and CDR2 is FQGNSA in the germline V gene. The CDR3 spans 15 residues.

The chain recombines TRBV10-2 with TRBJ1-2, with a possible D match to TRBD1 (6 bases). This CDR3 has 15 residues. V was cut by 0 bases and J by 5 bases, with 13 bases left in between. CDR1 and CDR2 from the germline V gene are WSHSY and SAAADI. The CDR3: CASSESRTADYGYTF. The CDR3 coding sequence is TGCGCCAGCAGTGAGTCGCGGACAGCGGATTATGGCTACACCTTC.

This clonotype was seen only a few times. V usage is TRBV5-1 and J usage is TRBJ1-3; D perhaps matches TRBD1 (5 bases). Trimming took 0 bases from V and 1 from J, leaving 8 bases between them. Germline assignment: CDR1 SGHRS and CDR2 YFSETQ. The CDR3 runs to 15 residues. CDR3 residues: CASSLAAGSGNTIYF. CDR3 coding DNA: TGCGCCAGCAGCTTGGCGGCAGGGTCTGGAAACACCATATATTTT.

This chain connects TRBV7-8 to TRBJ1-1; 7 bases are shared with TRBD1. The V gene end was trimmed by 5 bases and the J gene end by 4 bases; junction bases not matched to a gene: 19. This CDR3 comprises 18 residues. Germline V gene sequence: CDR1 SGHVS, CDR2 FQNEAQ. As DNA, the CDR3 is TGTGCCAGCAGCCCCGGGGTGGGGGACAGAGCTCTCGTCACTGAAGCTTTCTTT. Translating it yields CASSPGVGDRALVTEAFF.

This clonotype was counted only a few times. This chain links TRBV11-2 with TRBJ2-7; 10 bases agree with TRBD1. The CDR3 extends over 15 amino acids. CDR1 and CDR2 (germline): SGHAT, FQNNGV. Trimming removed 6 bases from V and 4 bases from J; junction bases left unmatched: 9. CDR3 bases: TGTGCCAGCAGATGGGGGGGACAGGGGTTATACGAGCAGTACTTC. Its protein product is CASRWGGQGLYEQYF.

This chain links TRBV7-9 with TRBJ2-5, with D tentatively TRBD2 (6 bases). CDR3 size: 15 residues. V was shortened by 5 bases and J by 4 bases, with 17 bases between the two germline ends. CDR1 SEHNR and CDR2 FQNEAQ come from the germline V gene (reference sequence). The CDR3 sequence: CASSHTPGGIETQYF. The CDR3 region has the DNA TGTGCCAGCAGCCACACTCCAGGAGGGATAGAGACCCAGTACTTC.

As DNA, the CDR3 is TGTGCCAGCAGCTTAGGGGGGGTTCGGGGGACTGAAGCTTTCTTT. Amino acid sequence: CASSLGGVRGTEAFF. V and J are TRBV7-6 and TRBJ1-1; a weak D match, TRBD1 (5 bases). Trimming cost V 1 base and J 5 bases, with 14 bases left between them. Germline CDR1 reads SGHVS; CDR2 reads FNYEAQ. The CDR3 loop spans 15 amino acids.

The chain uses TRBV12-3 or TRBV12-4 and TRBJ1-1; 9 bases match TRBD1. V was clipped by 5 bases and J by 2 bases; unmatched bases: 9. This CDR3 region has 16 residues. CDR3 in DNA: TGTGCCAGCAGTAAGGACAGGGGCGGGAAAAACACTGAAGCTTTCTTT. Its translation is CASSKDRGGKNTEAFF.

The gene calls are TRBV7-8 and TRBJ1-6, with a tentative D call TRBD1 (6 bases). From germline, CDR1 is SGHVS and CDR2 FQNEAQ. V was shortened by 2 bases and J by 6 bases, with 14 bases between the two germline ends. This CDR3 spans 16 amino acids. CDR3 coding DNA: TGTGCCAGCAGCTTATCAAGGGACATAGTTAATTCACCCCTCCACTTT. It encodes CASSLSRDIVNSPLHF.

This clonotype occurred a few times. The chain uses TRBV14 and TRBJ2-1; either TRBD1 or TRBD2 may fit D (6 bases each). Germline V gene data show CDR1 as SGHDN and CDR2 as FVKESK. CDR3 length equals 16 residues. V was pared by 3 bases and J by 1 base, with 13 bases between. The CDR3 spells CASSQAGGPSYNEQFF. The CDR3, as DNA: TGTGCCAGCAGCCAGGCCGGGGGCCCGTCCTACAATGAGCAGTTCTTC.

V is TRBV3-1 and J is TRBJ1-2; D is unresolved. Per the germline V gene, CDR1 is LGHDT and CDR2 is YNNKEL (reference sequence). Trimming cost V 0 bases and J 8 bases, with 7 bases left between them. CDR3 size: 12 residues. The CDR3 coding sequence is TGTGCCAGCAGCCAAGACGACGCCGGCTACACCTTC. It is translated as CASSQDDAGYTF.

Worth noting for this clonotype: The conserved closing phenylalanine or tryptophan is absent in this CDR3, likely reflecting a read error. The gene calls are TRBV7-2 and TRBJ1-5, with a weak D call TRBD1 (6 bases). This CDR3 has 13 residues. Germline V gene sequence: CDR1 SGHTA, CDR2 FQGNSA. The V gene lost 5 bases and the J gene lost 5 bases, with 10 bases spanning the gap. The CDR3 is CASSRTVDQPQHC. The CDR3 nucleotides are TGTGCCAGCAGCCGGACAGTGGATCAGCCCCAGCATTGT.

This clonotype was recorded many times. The chain is built from TRBV12-3 or TRBV12-4 and TRBJ1-1; 7 positions agree with TRBD1. The CDR3 consists of 15 residues. V shed 6 bases, J shed 0 bases, and the junction held 7 bases outside the gene matches. CDR3 bases: TGTGCCAGCAGCCCGGGGCAGGGGGTGAACACTGAAGCTTTCTTT. Translation gives CASSPGQGVNTEAFF.

The rearrangement links TRBV6-1 to TRBJ1-2; D remains unclear. The length of the CDR3 is 13 residues. Per the germline V gene, CDR1 is MNHNS and CDR2 is SASEGT. V shed 5 bases and J shed 7 bases, with 14 bases lying between them. CDR3 nucleotide sequence: TGTGCCAGCAGTTTGAGCCTTCGGAGTGGCTACACCTTC. It encodes CASSLSLRSGYTF.

As to this clonotype: A read error is possible here, since a much larger clone lies one base away. This rearrangement joins TRBV7-8 to TRBJ2-1; D gene uncertain. From germline, CDR1 is SGHVS and CDR2 FQNEAQ. CDR3 length: 12 amino acids. The CDR3 DNA reads as TGTGACAGCAGCTTCCTCGTCCATGAGCAGTTCTTC. Translation gives CDSSFLVHEQFF.

This clonotype has just a few counts. The CDR3 nucleotides read TGTGCCAGCAACCCGGCCTTCACAGATACGCAGTATTTT. Its translation: CASNPAFTDTQYF. The chain carries TRBV6-1 and TRBJ2-3; D is ambiguous. The CDR3 sequence is 13 residues long. The V end was cut by 7 bases, the J end by 2 bases, with 10 bases between. The germline V gene encodes CDR1 MNHNS and CDR2 SASEGT.

This rearrangement joins TRBV5-5 to TRBJ2-7; no definite D call. CDR1 is SGHKS, CDR2 YYEKEE, per germline (reference sequence). The CDR3 covers 16 residues. Trimming stripped 4 bases from V and 3 bases from J, with 20 bases between. The CDR3 spells CASSPAWAKSGYEQYF. The CDR3 bases are TGTGCCAGCAGCCCCGCCTGGGCTAAATCGGGCTACGAGCAGTACTTC.

This clonotype was seen ten or more times. The chain uses TRBV7-2 and TRBJ2-3, with 8 bases fitting TRBD2. Germline lookup yields CDR1 SGHTA and CDR2 FQGNSA. V dropped 5 bases and J dropped 2; count of bases not matched to a gene: 12. The length of the CDR3 is 17 residues. The CDR3 DNA reads TGTGCCAGCAGCACCCGCTCGATAGCGGGGATCACAGATACGCAGTATTTT. This translates into CASSTRSIAGITDTQYF.

As to this clonotype: A read error may produce the germline difference seen at one junction end. The chain couples TRBV2 to TRBJ1-3, with unresolved D. CDR3 length equals 15 residues. Per germline, CDR1 SNHLY and CDR2 FYNNEI. In nucleotides, the CDR3 is TGTGCCAGCAGGTCCGGACGGACCTCTGGAAACACCCTATATTTT. As protein: CASRSGRTSGNTLYF.

This clonotype was observed many times. This chain uses TRBV4-2 with TRBJ2-5, with D maybe TRBD1 (5 bases). Germline-derived CDR1 and CDR2 are LGHNA and YNFKEQ. This CDR3 comprises 15 residues. The V end lost 4 bases, the J end lost 1 base, and 13 bases lay between the germline ends. Written as DNA, the CDR3 is TGTGCCAGCAGCCCTATGGGGCAGTTCCAAGAGACCCAGTACTTC. It translates to CASSPMGQFQETQYF.

This clonotype has a handful of counts. The chain combines TRBV3-1 with TRBJ2-5; D is possibly TRBD1 (6 bases). The V gene's germline CDR1 is LGHDT and CDR2 YNNKEL (reference sequence). Trimming removed 4 bases at V and 0 bases at J, with 12 bases between. This CDR3 has 15 amino acids. The CDR3 is CASSRRDTYQETQYF. DNA of the CDR3: TGTGCCAGCAGCCGCCGGGACACCTACCAAGAGACCCAGTACTTC.

This clonotype was detected only once. The chain is built from TRBV29-1 and TRBJ1-4, with D unclear. Trimming cost V 6 bases and J 7 bases, with 12 bases left between them. The length of the CDR3 is 12 residues. CDR1 is SQVTM and CDR2 is ANQGSEA in the germline V gene. The CDR3 DNA reads TGCAGCGTCCTCCAGGCCCCTGAAAAACTGTTTTTT. Its protein is CSVLQAPEKLFF.

This clonotype has at least ten counts. The CDR3 DNA is TGTGCCAGCAGTTCCAGAGGGGACACTGAAGCTTTCTTT. Its protein is CASSSRGDTEAFF. This chain links TRBV12-3 or TRBV12-4 with TRBJ1-1; D may be TRBD1 (5 bases). Trimming removed 4 bases from V and 3 bases from J, with 9 bases in between. The CDR3 length is 13 residues.

The J gene is TRBJ2-3, the V gene TRBV5-1, with a weak D call TRBD2 (5 bases). Germline CDR1 is SGHRS and CDR2 is YFSETQ. CDR3 length equals 15 residues. V was clipped by 1 base and J by 3 bases, with 12 bases between them. In nucleotides, the CDR3 is TGCGCCAGCAGCTTGTCGGGGTTACCTACAGATACGCAGTATTTT. Its translation is CASSLSGLPTDTQYF. The full variable domain, with the rest looked up from reference TRBV5-1 and TRBJ2-3, is KAGVTQTPRYLIKTRGQQVTLSCSPISGHRSVSWYQQTPGQGLQFLFEYFSETQRNKGNFPGRFSGRQFSNSRSEMNVSTLELGDSALYLCASSLSGLPTDTQYFGPGTRLTVL.

Many counts were recorded for this clonotype. V and J are TRBV7-8 and TRBJ1-1; possible D gene TRBD1, 5 bases. The CDR3 runs 14 residues. V was shortened by 0 bases and J by 4 bases, with 9 bases between the two germline ends. CDR1 is SGHVS, CDR2 FQNEAQ, per germline. CDR3 in amino acids: CASSLAQGSTEAFF. CDR3 DNA: TGTGCCAGCAGCTTAGCGCAGGGAAGCACTGAAGCTTTCTTT.

The gene calls are TRBV7-2 and TRBJ1-4, with a possible D match to TRBD1 (5 bases). Germline CDR1 is SGHTA and CDR2 is FQGNSA. V lost 1 base and J 2 bases, leaving 11 bases between the germline ends. The CDR3 runs 16 residues. CDR3 loop: CASSLVARATNEKLFF. In DNA form, the CDR3 reads TGTGCCAGCAGCTTAGTGGCCAGGGCCACTAATGAAAAACTGTTTTTT.

On this clonotype itself: An end of the junction differs from the germline gene, which may be a read error. The V and J genes are TRBV5-1 and TRBJ2-5, with TRBD1 identical over 7 bases. Germline CDR1 is SGHRS and CDR2 is YFSETQ. There are 14 residues in the CDR3. For the CDR3, the DNA is TGCGCCAGCCGCTTGGATAACAGGGGCGAGACCCAGTACTTC. This sequence encodes CASRLDNRGETQYF.

The V gene is TRBV7-9, the J gene TRBJ2-7; 11 nucleotides match TRBD1. This CDR3 has 15 residues. The trim removed 5 bases at V and 2 bases at J, leaving 5 bases unmatched. The V gene's germline CDR1 is SEHNR and CDR2 FQNEAQ (reference sequence). For the CDR3, the DNA is TGTGCCAGCAGCCGGACAGGGGGCACTACCTACGAGCAGTACTTC. The encoded protein is CASSRTGGTTYEQYF.

In its sample, this clonotype was seen a few times. The V and J genes are TRBV2 and TRBJ1-6; TRBD1 aligns across 7 bases. The CDR3 runs to 16 residues. Germline V gene lookup returns CDR1 SNHLY and CDR2 FYNNEI. With V trimmed by 3 bases and J by 7 bases, 9 bases remained unmatched. The CDR3 DNA follows: TGTGCCAGCAGTGATACACCGGGACAGATGAATTCACCCCTCCACTTT. This codes for CASSDTPGQMNSPLHF.

A few counts support this clonotype. The chain employs TRBV15 and TRBJ2-5; 7 bases match TRBD1. After removal of 1 base from V and 1 base from J, the junction contained 0 bases not matched to a gene. Germline loops: CDR1 LNHNV, CDR2 YYDKDF (reference sequence). The CDR3 is 14 amino acids. Here the CDR3 reads CATSRGQGQETQYF. In nucleotides, the CDR3 is TGTGCCACCAGCAGAGGACAGGGCCAAGAGACCCAGTACTTC.

The rearrangement joins TRBV19 to TRBJ1-2, with D unresolved. V lost 3 bases to trimming and J lost 8 bases, with 10 bases between them. The CDR3 consists of 12 residues. CDR1 LNHDA and CDR2 SQIVND come from the germline V gene (reference sequence). CDR3 sequence (DNA): TGTGCCAGTAGTATTGAGGCGAGCGGCTACACCTTC. This translates into CASSIEASGYTF.